The sequence of this TCR beta chain was determined in a study of blood T cell repertoires in COVID-19. Study at large: Samples came from the United States, Italy and Spain, spanning acute and convalescent COVID-19.

This CDR3 has 15 residues. Germline loops: CDR1 SGHTA, CDR2 FQGNSA. The ends lost 7 bases at V and 10 bases at J; junction bases unmatched: 13. Original processing methods: Cell counts per sample came from amplifying reference gene primers. The data were produced by immunoSEQ multiplex PCR, yet TCRdb's version contains in-frame clones alone and is incomplete. For V, J and clone size, that table is used; D and trimming come from the DNA. Of over 90,000 clones detected, over 65% appear once; the ten largest clones hold about 12%. What was sequenced was peripheral blood. The V call is TRBV7-2, the J call TRBJ1-6; 7 bases line up with TRBD1. The sequence was collected from a human donor in a cohort sampled during active COVID-19. The CDR3 DNA reads TGTGCCAGCAACACCAGACAGGGACTTGTATCACCCCTCCACTTT. It yields the protein CASNTRQGLVSPLHF.